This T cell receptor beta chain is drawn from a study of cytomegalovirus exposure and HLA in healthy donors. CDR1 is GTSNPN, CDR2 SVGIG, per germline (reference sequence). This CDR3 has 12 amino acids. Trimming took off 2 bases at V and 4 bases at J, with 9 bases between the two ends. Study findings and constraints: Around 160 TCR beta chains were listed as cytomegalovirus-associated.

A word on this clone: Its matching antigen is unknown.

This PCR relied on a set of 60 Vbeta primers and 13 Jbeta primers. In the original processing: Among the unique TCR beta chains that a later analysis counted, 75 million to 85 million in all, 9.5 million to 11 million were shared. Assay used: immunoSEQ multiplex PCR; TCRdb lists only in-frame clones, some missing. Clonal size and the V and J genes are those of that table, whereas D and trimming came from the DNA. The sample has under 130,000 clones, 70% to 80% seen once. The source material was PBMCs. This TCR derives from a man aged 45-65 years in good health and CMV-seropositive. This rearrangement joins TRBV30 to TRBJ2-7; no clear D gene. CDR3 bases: TGTGCCTGGAGTCCCTCTATATACGAGCAGTACTTC. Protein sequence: CAWSPSIYEQYF.